One sample yielded the 21 T cell receptor beta chains listed below, sequenced in a study of CD8 T cells in Susac syndrome. About 0.5 to 1 ug RNA was reverse transcribed with random hexamers. TCRdb analysed the immunoSEQ multiplex PCR reads with MiXCR anew, one entry per CDR3 protein. The data contain about 240,000 distinct CDR3 sequences, around 96% of them singletons. The sample was CD4+ T cells from PBMCs. The receptor source for this set is a human donor with Susac syndrome.

The chain carries TRBV5-6 and TRBJ2-2, with 10 bases fitting TRBD1. This CDR3 contains 16 residues. Germline CDR1 and CDR2: SGHDT and YYEEEE. Trimming at V came to 4 bases and at J to 5 bases, leaving 8 bases not matched to a gene. The DNA for the CDR3 is TGTGCCAGCAGCCCAGACAGGGGGCGAGGTACCGGGGAGCTGTTTTTT. It codes for CASSPDRGRGTGELFF.

This sequence joins TRBV4-2 and TRBJ2-1; TRBD1 aligns across 8 bases. This CDR3 comprises 17 residues. CDR1 and CDR2 from the germline V gene are LGHNA and YNFKEQ. J was trimmed by 7 bases and V by 0 bases; bases with no gene match: 11. DNA of the CDR3: TGTGCCAGCAGCCAAGATGGAGGTCAGGGGGCGCGAAATGAGCAGTTCTTC. This encodes CASSQDGGQGARNEQFF.

The chain combines TRBV24-1 with TRBJ2-4, with D hard to call. Germline lookup yields CDR1 KGHDR and CDR2 SFDVKD. Trimming took 5 bases from V and 1 from J, leaving 8 bases between them. The CDR3 sequence is 14 residues long. This CDR3 reads CATSADGAKNIQYF. In DNA form, the CDR3 reads TGTGCCACCAGTGCGGACGGGGCCAAAAACATTCAGTACTTC.

This clonotype was observed once. The chain combines TRBV25-1 with TRBJ2-6, with 7 bases identical to TRBD2. This CDR3 is 15 amino acids long. The ends lost 7 bases at V and 4 bases at J; junction bases unmatched: 7. In germline, CDR1 is MGHDK, CDR2 SYGVNS. CDR3 in DNA: TGTGCCAGCACCGAGGGAGGGACGGGGGCCAACGTCCTGACTTTC. It translates to CASTEGGTGANVLTF.

The chain combines TRBV15 with TRBJ2-7; D perhaps matches TRBD1 (6 bases). The germline CDR1 and CDR2 sequences are LNHNV and YYDKDF (reference sequence). The V end was cut by 0 bases, the J end by 3 bases, with 9 bases between. The CDR3 sequence is 14 residues long. The CDR3 region is CATSRETGLYEQYF. Written as DNA, the CDR3 is TGTGCCACCAGCAGAGAGACAGGCCTCTACGAGCAGTACTTC.

The chain is built from TRBV29-1 and TRBJ1-2, with 7 positions matching TRBD1. Per the germline V gene, CDR1 is SQVTM and CDR2 is ANQGSEA. The CDR3 is made up of 11 amino acids. CDR3 sequence: CTTGSTYGYTF. CDR3 DNA sequence: TGCACGACAGGGAGCACCTATGGCTACACCTTC.

The genes are TRBV20-1 and TRBJ1-2; TRBD1 is a possible D gene (5 bases). Germline CDR1 reads DFQATT; CDR2 reads SNEGSKA (reference sequence). There are 12 residues in the CDR3. The ends were cut back, 6 bases at V and 8 bases at J, with 16 bases in the middle. CDR3 bases: TGCAGTGCCCCCTATGAGGCAGGGGGCTACACCTTC. Amino acids: CSAPYEAGGYTF.

The CDR3 DNA follows: TGTGCCAGCACCCGGGTGGGGCAGGGGGAAGGCTACACCTTC. This encodes CASTRVGQGEGYTF. The V gene is TRBV6-5, the J gene TRBJ1-2, with 7 nucleotides matching TRBD1. CDR1 and CDR2 from the germline V gene are MNHEY and SVGAGI. With V trimmed by 7 bases and J by 8 bases, 13 bases remained unmatched. This CDR3 has 14 residues.

The gene calls are TRBV4-2 and TRBJ1-1; possible D gene TRBD1, 6 bases. The V end lost 1 base, the J end lost 1 base, and 16 bases lay between the germline ends. The CDR3 is made up of 17 amino acids. The germline V gene has CDR1 LGHNA and CDR2 YNFKEQ. Here the CDR3 reads CASSQVGSGQPNTEAFF. The CDR3 DNA reads TGTGCCAGCAGCCAAGTAGGTTCCGGACAGCCGAACACTGAAGCTTTCTTT.

The genes are TRBV5-1 and TRBJ2-5, with D unclear. V was trimmed by 2 bases and J by 5 bases, leaving 4 bases between them. This CDR3 has 11 amino acids. The germline V gene encodes CDR1 SGHRS and CDR2 YFSETQ. The CDR3 coding sequence is TGCGCCAGCAGCTTTATGGAGACCCAGTACTTC. This translates into CASSFMETQYF. Full variable domain (missing parts from reference TRBV5-1 and TRBJ2-5): KAGVTQTPRYLIKTRGQQVTLSCSPISGHRSVSWYQQTPGQGLQFLFEYFSETQRNKGNFPGRFSGRQFSNSRSEMNVSTLELGDSALYLCASSFMETQYFGPGTRLLVL.

The gene calls are TRBV27 and TRBJ2-7, with 9 bases identical to TRBD1. Germline V gene sequence: CDR1 MNHEY, CDR2 SMNVEV (reference sequence). This CDR3 has 15 amino acids. J gave up 2 bases and V 2 bases, and 4 bases lay outside the gene matches. CDR3 region: CASSLVGTGPYEQYF. The CDR3 DNA follows: TGTGCCAGCAGTTTAGTAGGGACAGGGCCCTACGAGCAGTACTTC.

This clonotype was detected once. The V gene is TRBV10-3, the J gene TRBJ2-7, with TRBD2 matching 11 bases. The germline V gene encodes CDR1 ENHRY and CDR2 SYGVKD. The ends lost 10 bases at V and 4 bases at J; junction bases unmatched: 6. The CDR3 length is 13 residues. CDR3 protein: CANTTSGAYEQYF. CDR3 nucleotide sequence: TGTGCCAACACGACTAGCGGGGCTTACGAGCAGTACTTC.

The V gene is TRBV5-1, the J gene TRBJ2-5; 8 nucleotides line up with TRBD1. Germline V gene data show CDR1 as SGHRS and CDR2 as YFSETQ. The CDR3 runs to 14 residues. The V and J ends lost 4 bases and 4 bases, in that order; junction bases with no gene match: 6. The CDR3 reads CASSGRTGLETQYF. For the CDR3, the DNA is TGCGCCAGCAGCGGCCGGACAGGGTTAGAGACCCAGTACTTC. The entire variable domain, with the rest obtained from reference TRBV5-1 and TRBJ2-5, is as follows: KAGVTQTPRYLIKTRGQQVTLSCSPISGHRSVSWYQQTPGQGLQFLFEYFSETQRNKGNFPGRFSGRQFSNSRSEMNVSTLELGDSALYLCASSGRTGLETQYFGPGTRLLVL.

The count of this clonotype is one. The J gene is TRBJ2-5, the V gene TRBV3-1, with TRBD2 matching 7 bases. The CDR3 totals 20 residues. Germline V gives CDR1 LGHDT, CDR2 YNNKEL (reference sequence). V lost 1 base and J lost 1; bases outside the gene matches: 18. The CDR3 DNA is TGTGCCAGCAGCCAAGTCGCGCGGGAGTATCGACAAATATTCCAAGAGACCCAGTACTTC. Residues: CASSQVAREYRQIFQETQYF.

This chain joins TRBV20-1 and TRBJ1-5; 9 bases align to TRBD1. Germline V gene lookup returns CDR1 DFQATT and CDR2 SNEGSKA (reference sequence). The J segment lost 4 bases and the V segment lost 5 bases, leaving 0 bases of the junction unmatched. CDR3 length: 12 residues. The CDR3 here is CSAGTGNQPQHF. The CDR3 DNA reads as TGCAGTGCTGGGACAGGGAATCAGCCCCAGCATTTT.

The gene calls are TRBV29-1 and TRBJ2-5; 8 bases line up with TRBD2. Germline V gene sequence: CDR1 SQVTM, CDR2 ANQGSEA. Trimming took 4 bases from V and 2 from J; bases not matched to a gene: 12. The CDR3 is 16 amino acids. This CDR3 reads CSVVGLAGSRQETQYF. The DNA for the CDR3 is TGCAGCGTTGTGGGGCTAGCGGGCAGCCGTCAAGAGACCCAGTACTTC.

The V call is TRBV18, the J call TRBJ2-1; D might be TRBD1 (6 bases). CDR3 length: 13 amino acids. CDR1 is KGHSH, CDR2 LQKENI, per germline. V dropped 3 bases and J dropped 10 bases, with 13 bases sitting between them. The CDR3 loop reads CASSPSRDTEQFF. The CDR3 nucleotides are TGTGCCAGCTCACCGAGCCGGGACACCGAGCAGTTCTTC.

The V and J genes are TRBV29-1 and TRBJ2-7; D is perhaps TRBD1 (6 bases). The CDR3 spans 13 residues. The V gene's germline CDR1 is SQVTM and CDR2 ANQGSEA. V dropped 7 bases and J dropped 2 bases, with 15 bases sitting between them. In DNA form, the CDR3 reads TGCAGCGCCCAAGGAGAGGGGGCCTACGAGCAGTACTTC. Translated: CSAQGEGAYEQYF.

The V call is TRBV20-1, the J call TRBJ1-5; 8 nucleotides line up with TRBD1. This CDR3 has 14 amino acids. Germline V gene lookup returns CDR1 DFQATT and CDR2 SNEGSKA (reference sequence). Germline trimming cut 3 bases from V and 6 bases from J; bases unmatched to any gene: 7. The CDR3 loop reads CSASDDRGVQPQHF. CDR3 sequence (DNA): TGCAGTGCTAGCGACGACAGGGGAGTTCAGCCCCAGCATTTT.

This chain joins TRBV2 and TRBJ2-7; 8 bases match TRBD2. CDR1 and CDR2 from the germline V gene are SNHLY and FYNNEI. The CDR3 sequence is 14 residues long. V shed 8 bases, J shed 1 base, and the junction held 7 bases outside the gene matches. The DNA for the CDR3 is TGTGCCAGCGACGGGAGGGGGGGATCCTACGAGCAGTACTTC. It translates to CASDGRGGSYEQYF.

This clonotype has just one count. This chain connects TRBV4-1 to TRBJ2-7; TRBD1 aligns across 7 bases. Germline trimming cut 4 bases from V and 3 bases from J; bases unmatched to any gene: 9. CDR1 is MGHRA and CDR2 is YSYEKL in the germline V gene. This CDR3 is built from 15 residues. CDR3 amino acids: CASSLNRGVLYEQYF. The CDR3 nucleotides are TGCGCCAGCAGCCTTAACAGGGGCGTCCTCTACGAGCAGTACTTC.